This T cell receptor (beta chain) is drawn from a study of blood T cells in healthy people across ages. General study points: Shifts in expanded clonotypes may have been confounded by donor CMV status, which was unknown.

On this clonotype: Its matching antigen is unknown.

A second PCR of about 7 to 11 cycles used a sample-barcoded 5' primer and a J-beta primer mix. TCRdb redid the calling of the 5' RACE reads with MiXCR, one entry per CDR3 protein. The sample carries some 940,000 distinct CDR3 sequences, about 28% recorded once. These data were also reused for a study on T cells of mothers and their children.

Specimen: blood. This receptor was identified in a woman in her 40s in good health.

DNA of the CDR3: TGTGCCAGCAGTTACTCGAAGGGCCCACTGTTTTTT. It specifies CASSYSKGPLFF. The chain joins TRBV6-5 to TRBJ1-4; D is ambiguous. Trimming cost V 0 bases and J 13 bases, with 9 bases left between them. This CDR3 region has 12 residues. Germline CDR1 is MNHEY and CDR2 is SVGAGI.